A single sample is the source of the 28 T cell receptor beta chains below, sequenced in a study of control samples from healthy donors and cancer patients. This table comes from immunoSEQ multiplex PCR, and its TCRdb copy is limited to in-frame clones, with some not included. The sample has fewer than 15,000 clones, approximately 77% seen once. The specimen sequenced was formalin-fixed, paraffin-embedded tissue. Every receptor here comes from a male donor with melanoma.

This clone was counted between two and nine times. The chain recombines TRBV6-2 or TRBV6-3 with TRBJ1-2; possibly TRBD1 for D (5 bases). The CDR3 spans 12 residues. Germline V gene lookup returns CDR1 MNHEY and CDR2 SVGEGT. V was cut by 6 bases and J by 1 base, with 6 bases left in between. The CDR3 nucleotides are TGTGCCAGCAGCGACAGTAACTATGGCTACACCTTC. Its protein is CASSDSNYGYTF.

This clone came up a few times. CDR3 region: CASSQDPGLAGAGTGELFF. CDR3 nucleotide sequence: TGTGCCAGCAGCCAAGATCCCGGGCTAGCGGGGGCGGGGACCGGGGAGCTGTTTTTT. This sequence joins TRBV4-2 and TRBJ2-2, with TRBD2 matching 10 bases. The CDR3 sequence is 19 residues long. V was pared by 0 bases and J by 5 bases, with 12 bases of the junction left unmatched. CDR1 and CDR2 (germline): LGHNA, YNFKEQ.

This clone has a handful of counts. This chain joins TRBV27 and TRBJ1-6; D uncertain. The V gene's germline CDR1 is MNHEY and CDR2 SMNVEV (reference sequence). This CDR3 is built from 16 residues. V was trimmed by 2 bases and J by 0 bases, leaving 8 bases between them. The CDR3 loop reads CASSLSQLSYNSPLHF. Written as DNA, the CDR3 is TGTGCCAGCAGTTTAAGCCAGCTCTCCTATAATTCACCCCTCCACTTT.

This clone was found once. This chain uses TRBV2 with TRBJ2-3; D not certain. The CDR3 extends over 12 amino acids. Germline values: CDR1 SNHLY, CDR2 FYNNEI. The V end was cut by 5 bases, the J end by 6 bases, with 9 bases between. The CDR3, as DNA: TGTGCCAGCAGTCCCTTTCTGGATACGCAGTATTTT. As protein: CASSPFLDTQYF.

CDR3 coding DNA: TGTGCCAGCAGTTACTTAACCGGGACAGGGGGCAATGAGCAGTTCTTC. This encodes CASSYLTGTGGNEQFF. The rearrangement joins TRBV6-5 to TRBJ2-1; 11 bases match TRBD1. CDR3 length equals 16 residues. V was clipped by 1 base and J by 6 bases; unmatched bases: 5. Looked up from germline, CDR1 is MNHEY and CDR2 is SVGAGI.

This rearrangement joins TRBV6-5 to TRBJ2-6, with D possibly matching TRBD2 (6 bases). The V end lost 4 bases, the J end lost 0 bases, and 7 bases lay between the germline ends. The germline V gene has CDR1 MNHEY and CDR2 SVGAGI. The CDR3 consists of 15 residues. The CDR3 DNA follows: TGTGCCAGCAGTTCGGGACTCTCTGGGGCCAACGTCCTGACTTTC. Amino acids: CASSSGLSGANVLTF.

This clone was observed a single time. The chain joins TRBV29-1 to TRBJ1-1; tentatively, D is TRBD1 (5 bases). V gave up 4 bases and J gave up 4 bases, with 10 bases separating them. This CDR3 is built from 12 residues. Germline values: CDR1 SQVTM, CDR2 ANQGSEA. CDR3 DNA sequence: TGCAGCGTTGGAAGGGGAGGCACTGAAGCTTTCTTT. This sequence encodes CSVGRGGTEAFF.

The genes are TRBV5-6 and TRBJ1-1, with 7 positions matching TRBD1. V shed 4 bases, J shed 8 bases, and the junction held 14 bases outside the gene matches. The length of the CDR3 is 15 residues. Germline-derived CDR1 and CDR2 are SGHDT and YYEEEE. The CDR3 sequence: CASSPSRGPIVEAFF. The CDR3 nucleotides are TGTGCCAGCAGCCCTTCTAGGGGGCCCATTGTCGAAGCTTTCTTT.

The rearrangement joins TRBV6-1 to TRBJ2-1; D unclear. Germline CDR1 is MNHNS and CDR2 is SASEGT. V lost 0 bases, J lost 2 bases, and 14 bases lay in between. The CDR3 runs to 17 residues. This chain's CDR3 is CASSEAVIQDPYNEQFF. CDR3 coding DNA: TGTGCCAGCAGTGAAGCGGTTATCCAGGACCCCTACAATGAGCAGTTCTTC.

The V and J genes are TRBV28 and TRBJ1-2; D is possibly TRBD1 (5 bases). CDR1 MDHEN and CDR2 SYDVKM come from the germline V gene. CDR3 size: 14 residues. V dropped 3 bases and J dropped 4 bases, with 12 bases sitting between them. CDR3 region: CASSFRGPSYGYTF. CDR3 nucleotide sequence: TGTGCCAGCAGTTTCCGGGGACCTTCCTATGGCTACACCTTC.

The CDR3 spells CASSPPPSGNIQYF. The CDR3 DNA follows: TGTGCCAGCAGCCCGCCTCCCTCCGGAAACATTCAGTACTTC. The rearrangement uses TRBV9 and TRBJ2-4, with unresolved D. Trimming removed 4 bases from V and 6 bases from J, with 14 bases in between. The V gene's germline CDR1 is SGDLS and CDR2 YYNGEE. This CDR3 comprises 14 residues.

The chain recombines TRBV5-6 with TRBJ1-3; D not resolved. The V end was cut by 0 bases, the J end by 2 bases, with 6 bases between. Per germline, CDR1 SGHDT and CDR2 YYEEEE. The CDR3 sequence is 14 residues long. CDR3 in DNA: TGTGCCAGCAGCTTGGGGGTAACTGGAAACACCATATATTTT. Its protein product is CASSLGVTGNTIYF.

The V and J genes are TRBV7-8 and TRBJ1-4; 7 positions match TRBD1. CDR3 size: 14 residues. Per the germline V gene, CDR1 is SGHVS and CDR2 is FQNEAQ. The J segment lost 5 bases and the V segment lost 6 bases, leaving 6 bases of the junction unmatched. The CDR3 protein is CASSSGQQNEKLFF. CDR3 bases: TGTGCCAGCAGTTCGGGACAGCAAAATGAAAAACTGTTTTTT.

This chain joins TRBV5-1 and TRBJ2-2, with 7 bases matching TRBD1. Germline V gene data show CDR1 as SGHRS and CDR2 as YFSETQ. The CDR3 extends over 20 amino acids. The trim removed 0 bases at V and 3 bases at J, leaving 17 bases unmatched. The CDR3 nucleotides read TGCGCCAGCAGCTTGGTCCCGCCGGGACAGATCTTACGGGACACCGGGGAGCTGTTTTTT. Its translation: CASSLVPPGQILRDTGELFF.

This chain joins TRBV2 and TRBJ2-5, with D possibly being TRBD1 (6 bases). The CDR3 has 10 amino acids. V was clipped by 4 bases and J by 12 bases, with 9 bases between them. Germline CDR1 is SNHLY and CDR2 is FYNNEI. CDR3 sequence (DNA): TGTGCCAGCAGTGCGTACAGGGAGTACTTC. This encodes CASSAYREYF.

The chain joins TRBV10-2 to TRBJ1-1; 7 bases fit TRBD1. This CDR3 has 14 residues. The germline V gene encodes CDR1 WSHSY and CDR2 SAAADI. V dropped 3 bases and J dropped 5; count of bases not matched to a gene: 6. CDR3 sequence reads: CASSDGRGRTEAFF. CDR3 coding DNA: TGCGCCAGCAGTGACGGCAGGGGGAGGACTGAAGCTTTCTTT.

V is TRBV7-8 and J is TRBJ2-6, with D possibly being TRBD2 (5 bases). The CDR3 covers 16 residues. Between the trimmed V and J ends, which lost 4 bases and 0 bases, there was a span of 10 bases. Germline assignment: CDR1 SGHVS and CDR2 FQNEAQ. The CDR3 DNA is TGTGCCAGCAGCTACCGGAGGATCTCTGGGGCCAACGTCCTGACTTTC. It specifies CASSYRRISGANVLTF.

The chain carries TRBV7-2 and TRBJ1-1, with D possibly TRBD1 on 6 matching bases. The germline CDR1 and CDR2 sequences are SGHTA and FQGNSA. V lost 2 bases and J lost 4, with 11 bases in between. The length of the CDR3 is 14 residues. CDR3 sequence (DNA): TGTGCCAGCAGCTTAAGTGAGGGGGTCACTGAAGCTTTCTTT. Protein product: CASSLSEGVTEAFF.

The V and J genes are TRBV6-5 and TRBJ1-2, with TRBD1 matching over 9 bases. Per germline, CDR1 MNHEY and CDR2 SVGAGI. The CDR3 totals 15 residues. With 5 bases clipped from V and 2 bases from J, the junction kept 6 bases outside the gene matches. CDR3 bases: TGTGCCAGCAGTCAGGGACAGGGCTGGAACTATGGCTACACCTTC. Translated: CASSQGQGWNYGYTF.

The rearrangement uses TRBV5-1 and TRBJ2-7; the match to TRBD1 covers 8 bases. The CDR3 extends over 16 amino acids. Germline loops: CDR1 SGHRS, CDR2 YFSETQ. Trimming cost V 3 bases and J 5 bases; bases outside gene matches: 13. The CDR3 DNA reads as TGCGCCAGCAGCTCTGGTATCGGACAGGGTTCCGACGAGCAGTACTTC. It yields the protein CASSSGIGQGSDEQYF. Supplemented by reference TRBV5-1 and TRBJ2-7, the full variable domain reads KAGVTQTPRYLIKTRGQQVTLSCSPISGHRSVSWYQQTPGQGLQFLFEYFSETQRNKGNFPGRFSGRQFSNSRSEMNVSTLELGDSALYLCASSSGIGQGSDEQYFGPGTRLTVT.

The chain combines TRBV3-1 (or the pseudogene TRBV3-2) with TRBJ1-5, with D hard to call. In germline, CDR1 is LGHDT, CDR2 YNNKEL (reference sequence). V was cut by 4 bases and J by 9 bases, with 13 bases left in between. CDR3 length: 13 residues. The chain's CDR3 is CASSPSRRGPQHF. The CDR3 DNA sequence: TGTGCCAGCAGCCCGAGCCGCCGGGGGCCCCAGCATTTT.

The gene calls are TRBV7-4 and TRBJ1-5, with a tentative D call TRBD1 (5 bases). This CDR3 is built from 15 residues. In germline, CDR1 is SGHVT, CDR2 SQSDAQ. Trimming pared 1 base from V and 7 bases from J, leaving 14 bases between. CDR3 nucleotide sequence: TGTGCCAGCAGCTTAGAATCCCAGGGCGAACAGCCCCAGCATTTT. Protein: CASSLESQGEQPQHF.

J is TRBJ1-4 and V is TRBV19; D gene unclear. The CDR3 runs to 13 residues. Per germline, CDR1 LNHDA and CDR2 SQIVND (reference sequence). V was trimmed by 5 bases and J by 8 bases, leaving 12 bases between them. This chain's CDR3 is CASSRQVTEKLFF. CDR3 coding DNA: TGTGCCAGTAGTCGGCAGGTAACGGAAAAACTGTTTTTT.

The rearrangement uses TRBV28 and TRBJ1-6, with D maybe TRBD1 (6 bases). Per the germline V gene, CDR1 is MDHEN and CDR2 is SYDVKM. The CDR3 consists of 17 residues. Trimming removed 3 bases at V and 7 bases at J, with 19 bases between. CDR3 loop: CASSFGGRGGLNSPLHF. The CDR3 DNA follows: TGTGCCAGCAGTTTCGGGGGGCGAGGGGGGTTGAATTCACCCCTCCACTTT.

This clone was seen a handful of times. The same CDR3 is also encoded by other DNA sequences in this sample. This chain connects TRBV9 to TRBJ1-2; tentative D call: TRBD1 (6 bases). The CDR3 has 13 amino acids. The germline CDR1 and CDR2 sequences are SGDLS and YYNGEE. Deletions cut 0 bases from V and 7 bases from J, with 10 bases between. The CDR3: CASSVEGVGGYTF. CDR3 nucleotides: TGTGCCAGCAGCGTAGAGGGGGTAGGTGGCTACACCTTC. Looking up the rest from reference TRBV9 and TRBJ1-2 gives the full variable domain: DSGVTQTPKHLITATGQRVTLRCSPRSGDLSVYWYQQSLDQGLQFLIQYYNGEERAKGNILERFSAQQFPDLHSELNLSSLELGDSALYFCASSVEGVGGYTFGSGTRLTVV.

This clone appeared a single time. The chain carries TRBV5-1 and TRBJ2-3; D is uncertain. The CDR3 runs 12 residues. Trimming took 4 bases from V and 5 from J, leaving 8 bases between them. The germline gives CDR1 SGHRS, CDR2 YFSETQ. The CDR3 DNA sequence: TGCGCCAGCAGCCAGCAGGTAGATACGCAGTATTTT. It yields the protein CASSQQVDTQYF.

This rearrangement joins TRBV27 to TRBJ2-5; the match to TRBD1 covers 10 bases. The CDR3 is 17 amino acids. Trimming at V came to 2 bases and at J to 5 bases, leaving 11 bases not matched to a gene. CDR1 and CDR2 (germline): MNHEY, SMNVEV (reference sequence). The DNA for the CDR3 is TGTGCCAGCAGTTTAATATCCGGGACAGGGGAGGGGGAGACCCAGTACTTC. Translated: CASSLISGTGEGETQYF.

The chain uses TRBV7-2 and TRBJ2-5, with TRBD1 matching over 12 bases. Germline lookup yields CDR1 SGHTA and CDR2 FQGNSA. CDR3 length: 15 amino acids. Unmatched junction bases numbered 8, after V lost 5 bases and J lost 7 bases. CDR3 bases: TGTGCCAGCAGCGAAGGGACAGGGGGCGTGGGGACCCAGTACTTC. Translation gives CASSEGTGGVGTQYF.